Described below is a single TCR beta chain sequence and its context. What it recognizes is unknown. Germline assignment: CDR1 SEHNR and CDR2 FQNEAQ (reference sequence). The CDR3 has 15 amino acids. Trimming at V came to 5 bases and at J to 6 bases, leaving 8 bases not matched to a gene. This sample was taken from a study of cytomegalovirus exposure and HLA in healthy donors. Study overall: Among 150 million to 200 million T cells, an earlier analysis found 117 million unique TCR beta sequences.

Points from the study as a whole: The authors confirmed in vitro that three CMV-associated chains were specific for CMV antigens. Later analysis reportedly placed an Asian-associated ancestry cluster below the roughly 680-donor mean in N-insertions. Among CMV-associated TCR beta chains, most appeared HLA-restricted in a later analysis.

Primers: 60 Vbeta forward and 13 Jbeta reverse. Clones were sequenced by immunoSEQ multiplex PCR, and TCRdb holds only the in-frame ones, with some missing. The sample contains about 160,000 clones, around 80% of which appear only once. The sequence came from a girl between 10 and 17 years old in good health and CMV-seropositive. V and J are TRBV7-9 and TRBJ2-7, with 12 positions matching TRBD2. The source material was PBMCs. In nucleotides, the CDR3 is TGTGCCAGCAGCCCGACTAGCGGGAGATCCGGCGAGCAGTACTTC. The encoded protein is CASSPTSGRSGEQYF. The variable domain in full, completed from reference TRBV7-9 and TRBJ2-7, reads DTGVSQNPRHKITKRGQNVTFRCDPISEHNRLYWYRQTLGQGPEFLTYFQNEAQLEKSRLLSDRFSAERPKGSFSTLEIQRTEQGDSAMYLCASSPTSGRSGEQYFGPGTRLTVT.